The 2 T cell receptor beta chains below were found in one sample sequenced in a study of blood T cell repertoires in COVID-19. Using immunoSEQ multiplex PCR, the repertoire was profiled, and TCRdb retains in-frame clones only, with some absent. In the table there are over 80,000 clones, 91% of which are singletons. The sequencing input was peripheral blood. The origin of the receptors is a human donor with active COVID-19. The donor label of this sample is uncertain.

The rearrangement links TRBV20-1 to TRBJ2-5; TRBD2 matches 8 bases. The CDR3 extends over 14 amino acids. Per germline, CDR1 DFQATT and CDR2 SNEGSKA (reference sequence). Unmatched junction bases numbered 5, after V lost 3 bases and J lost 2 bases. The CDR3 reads CSASRGGPQETQYF. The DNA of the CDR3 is TGCAGTGCTAGTCGGGGGGGGCCTCAAGAGACCCAGTACTTC.

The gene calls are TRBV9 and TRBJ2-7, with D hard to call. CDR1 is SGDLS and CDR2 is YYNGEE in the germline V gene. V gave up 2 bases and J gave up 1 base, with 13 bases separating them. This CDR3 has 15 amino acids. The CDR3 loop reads CASSVGSTASYEQYF. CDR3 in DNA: TGTGCCAGCAGCGTGGGCAGTACCGCGTCCTACGAGCAGTACTTC.